The source of this TCR beta chain is a study of blood T cell repertoires in COVID-19. The germline V gene encodes CDR1 SGHRS and CDR2 YFSETQ. This CDR3 contains 16 residues. The V and J ends lost 4 bases and 6 bases, in that order; junction bases with no gene match: 10. Assay: immunoSEQ multiplex PCR; the TCRdb copy retains only in-frame clones and omits some. The sample consists of hundreds of thousands of clones, around 90% of them appearing once. The sequence came from a man aged 55 to 69 who had recovered from COVID-19. V usage is TRBV5-1 and J usage is TRBJ2-1, with 10 bases aligning to TRBD2. The sequenced sample consisted of peripheral blood. The CDR3 bases are TGCGCCAGCAGCCTAACTAGCGGGAACCTTGGCAATGAGCAGTTCTTC. It yields the protein CASSLTSGNLGNEQFF.